This TCR beta chain was observed in a study of T cell responses to AZD1222 COVID-19 vaccine. Study-wide context: Combined were second doses at about 4 or about 12 weeks. Findings and caveats of the study: Clonal diversity may have been underestimated in mostly white British donors. Regions 160-218 and 743-854 held dominance among vaccine-associated CD4 TCRs, which spanned spike. Baseline serology detected seropositivity in only six AZD1222 recipients.

Sequencing was performed with immunoSEQ multiplex PCR; in TCRdb, only in-frame clones are kept and a portion is missing. The table lists more than 140,000 clones, roughly nine tenths of them singletons. This clone was found once. Antigen: not known. The source is an adult in good health. The sequencing here drew on peripheral blood, taken on day 0 of AZD1222 vaccination.

CDR3 coding DNA: TGTGCCAGCAGCAAACCCGGGACAGGGCCCCAGTACTTC. As protein: CASSKPGTGPQYF. The rearrangement uses TRBV5-4 and TRBJ2-5, with TRBD1 matching 9 bases. This CDR3 has 13 residues. V was pared by 4 bases and J by 9 bases, with 7 bases of the junction left unmatched. Germline CDR1 is SGHNT and CDR2 is YYREEE (reference sequence).